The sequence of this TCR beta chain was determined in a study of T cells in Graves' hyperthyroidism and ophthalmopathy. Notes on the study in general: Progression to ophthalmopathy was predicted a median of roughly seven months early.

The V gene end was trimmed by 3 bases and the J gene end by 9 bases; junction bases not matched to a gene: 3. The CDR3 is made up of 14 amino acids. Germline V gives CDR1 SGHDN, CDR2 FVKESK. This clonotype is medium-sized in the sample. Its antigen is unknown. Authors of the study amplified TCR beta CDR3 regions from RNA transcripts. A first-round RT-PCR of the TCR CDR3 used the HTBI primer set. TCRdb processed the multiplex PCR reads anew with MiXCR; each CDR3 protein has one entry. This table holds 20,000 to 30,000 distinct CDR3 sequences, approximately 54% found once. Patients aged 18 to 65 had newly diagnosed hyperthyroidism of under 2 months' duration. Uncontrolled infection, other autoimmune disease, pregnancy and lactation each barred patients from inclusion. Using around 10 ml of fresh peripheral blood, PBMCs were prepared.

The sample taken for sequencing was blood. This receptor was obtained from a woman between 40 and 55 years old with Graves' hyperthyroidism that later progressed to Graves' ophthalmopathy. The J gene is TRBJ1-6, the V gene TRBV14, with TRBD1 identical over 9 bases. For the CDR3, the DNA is TGTGCCAGCAGCCACGGACAGGGGAGTTCACCCCTCCACTTT. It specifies CASSHGQGSSPLHF.